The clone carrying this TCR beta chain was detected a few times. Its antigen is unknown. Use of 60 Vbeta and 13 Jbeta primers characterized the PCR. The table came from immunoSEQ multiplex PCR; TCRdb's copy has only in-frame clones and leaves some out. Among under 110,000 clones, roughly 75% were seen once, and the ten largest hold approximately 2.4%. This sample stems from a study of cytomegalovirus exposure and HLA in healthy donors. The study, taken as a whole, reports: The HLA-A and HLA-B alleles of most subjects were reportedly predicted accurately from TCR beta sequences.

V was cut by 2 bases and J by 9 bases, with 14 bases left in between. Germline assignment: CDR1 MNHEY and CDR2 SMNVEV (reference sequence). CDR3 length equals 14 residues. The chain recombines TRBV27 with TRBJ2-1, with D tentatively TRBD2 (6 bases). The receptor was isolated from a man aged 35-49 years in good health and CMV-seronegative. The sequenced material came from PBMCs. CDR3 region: CASSLRRGQGEQFF. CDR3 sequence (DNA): TGTGCCAGCAGTTTAAGGCGGGGCCAGGGTGAGCAGTTCTTC.